The 3 T cell receptor beta chains listed next were all sequenced from one sample in a study of a mutant IDH1 vaccine in newly diagnosed glioma. Time point here: week 47, end of study. Every single dose of the vaccine, 300 ug of mutant IDH1 20-mer peptide, came with topical imiquimod. These receptors' targets are unknown. The table came from immunoSEQ multiplex PCR; TCRdb's copy has only in-frame clones and leaves some out. The sample contains approximately 80,000 clones, about 81% of which appear only once. Source: PBMCs, taken from a glioma patient whose treatment included an IDH1 peptide vaccine. These receptors were taken from a man aged 40-49 years with glioma.

This chain joins TRBV6-5 and TRBJ2-7; D might be TRBD2 (5 bases). Trimming stripped 2 bases from V and 6 bases from J, with 11 bases between. Looked up from germline, CDR1 is MNHEY and CDR2 is SVGAGI. The CDR3 is 13 amino acids. CDR3 in DNA: TGTGCCAGCAGTTACCACCAAGGGAGCGAGCAGTACTTC. Protein sequence: CASSYHQGSEQYF.

This clone was detected only a few times. The rearrangement links TRBV15 to TRBJ2-2, with D perhaps TRBD2 (5 bases). Per germline, CDR1 LNHNV and CDR2 YYDKDF (reference sequence). The CDR3 is 13 amino acids. V lost 8 bases to trimming and J lost 3 bases, with 10 bases between them. The CDR3 here is CATSTIDTGELFF. The DNA of the CDR3 is TGTGCCACCTCGACTATCGACACCGGGGAGCTGTTTTTT.

This clone was found a few times. The gene calls are TRBV11-2 and TRBJ2-2; no firm D call. With 1 base removed from V and 1 base from J, the gap between germline ends came to 7 bases. The germline V gene has CDR1 SGHAT and CDR2 FQNNGV. The CDR3 totals 15 residues. CDR3 residues: CASSLGRENTGELFF. DNA of the CDR3: TGTGCCAGCAGCTTAGGAAGGGAGAACACCGGGGAGCTGTTTTTT.